This T cell receptor beta chain was documented in a study of T cells in Graves' hyperthyroidism and ophthalmopathy. TCR beta CDR3 sequences were amplified from RNA transcripts. The study used the HTBI primer set for a first-round RT-PCR of the TCR CDR3. TCRdb re-called the multiplex PCR reads with MiXCR, one entry per CDR3 protein. Of around 420,000 distinct CDR3 sequences in the sample, about an eighth were seen once. This clonotype has at least ten counts. The receptor was isolated from a woman aged 18-30 years with Graves' hyperthyroidism. The sequenced material came from blood.

The CDR3 loop is CASWGGDFGYEQYF. The CDR3 bases are TGTGCCAGCTGGGGGGGGGACTTTGGGTACGAGCAGTACTTC. The J gene is TRBJ2-7, the V gene TRBV12-3 or TRBV12-4, with 7 nucleotides matching TRBD2. V shed 8 bases, J shed 4 bases, and the junction held 11 bases outside the gene matches. CDR3 length: 14 amino acids.